The sequence of this T cell receptor beta chain was determined in a study of PD-L1 blockade in urothelial cancer. Germline values: CDR1 MNHNS, CDR2 SASEGT. The CDR3 consists of 14 residues. Trimming cost V 1 base and J 10 bases, with 14 bases left between them. Profiled with immunoSEQ multiplex PCR; TCRdb holds only in-frame clones, not every one. The sample records some 45,000 clones, 70% to 90% being singletons. The time point is: pretreatment peripheral blood. The rearrangement joins TRBV6-1 to TRBJ1-3; D is undetermined. The sample in question was PBMCs, obtained around atezolizumab (anti-PD-L1) treatment. This TCR was recovered from a man aged 55 to 70 with urothelial cancer. CDR3 sequence (DNA): TGTGCCAGCAGTGAAGGATCGACTAGGTTAACCATATATTTT. It specifies CASSEGSTRLTIYF.